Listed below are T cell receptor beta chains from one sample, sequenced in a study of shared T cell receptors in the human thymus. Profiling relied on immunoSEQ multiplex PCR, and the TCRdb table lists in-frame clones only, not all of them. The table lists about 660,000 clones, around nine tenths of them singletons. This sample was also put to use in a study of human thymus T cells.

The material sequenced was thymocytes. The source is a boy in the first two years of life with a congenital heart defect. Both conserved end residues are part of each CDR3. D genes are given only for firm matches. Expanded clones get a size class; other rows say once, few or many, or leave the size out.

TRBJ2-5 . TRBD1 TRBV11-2 TGTGCCAGGACAAACCTACAGGGGTCGGGGGAGACCCAGTACTTC CARTNLQGSGETQYF
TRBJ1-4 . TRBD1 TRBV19 TGTGCCAGTAGTGGGCGACAGGGACCTAATGAAAAACTGTTTTTT CASSGRQGPNEKLFF
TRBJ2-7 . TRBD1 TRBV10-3 TGTGCCGCTTCGACAGGGGCGTCTGGCGAGCAGTACTTC CAASTGASGEQYF
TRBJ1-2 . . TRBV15 TGTGCCACCAGCAGAGATGGGGGCCCTCTAGGCTACACCTTC CATSRDGGPLGYTF
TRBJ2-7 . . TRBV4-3 TGCGCCAGCAGCCAAACCATTACTTCTAGGAGACCATCCTACGAGCAGTACTTC CASSQTITSRRPSYEQYF
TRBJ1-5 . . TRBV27 TGTGCCAGCAGTTCCGTCGCGAGTTATAGCAATCAGCCCCAGCATTTT CASSSVASYSNQPQHF
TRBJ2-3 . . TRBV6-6 TGTGCCAGCAGTTATCCGGACAGCGTGGGCACAGATACGCAGTATTTT CASSYPDSVGTDTQYF
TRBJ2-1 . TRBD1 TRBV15 TGTGCCACCAGCAGGGGTAGCGGACAGGGGGCGCGCAATGAGCAGTTCTTC CATSRGSGQGARNEQFF
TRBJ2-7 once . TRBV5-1 TGCGCCAGCAGCTCGGGGTCCGAAACCGTCTACGAGCAGTACTTC CASSSGSETVYEQYF
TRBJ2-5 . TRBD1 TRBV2 TGTGCCAGCACGCTTCGGGACAGGGAGAGTGGAGAGACCCAGTACTTC CASTLRDRESGETQYF
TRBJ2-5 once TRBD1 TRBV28 TGTGCCAGCGGGGACAGGGAAGAGACCCAGTACTTC CASGDREETQYF
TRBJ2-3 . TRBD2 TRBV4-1 TGCGCCAGCAGCCAAGATAAGGTGCGGGAGGAACGGGTCACAGATACGCAGTATTTT CASSQDKVREERVTDTQYF
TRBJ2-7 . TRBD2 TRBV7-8 TGTGCCAGCAGCCACCCGACATCCGCGGGAGGGGACTCCTACGAGCAGTACTTC CASSHPTSAGGDSYEQYF
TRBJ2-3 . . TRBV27 TGTGCCAGCAGTCCCCTCGAGAGCCCTTACACAGATACGCAGTATTTT CASSPLESPYTDTQYF
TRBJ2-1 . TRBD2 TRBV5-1 TGCGCCAGCAGCCATAGCGGGAGGGCCTTTTATGAGCAGTTCTTC CASSHSGRAFYEQFF
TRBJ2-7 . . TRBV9 TGTGCCAGCAGCGCCCCCCCCTTAAGCCACCCGACCTACGAGCAGTACTTC CASSAPPLSHPTYEQYF
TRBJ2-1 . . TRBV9 TGTGCCAGCAGCCCGAGCTCCTACAATGAGCAGTTCTTC CASSPSSYNEQFF
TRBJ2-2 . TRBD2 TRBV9 TGTGCCAGCAGCGTAGAGGCTAGCGGGATCGCGGTCACCGGGGAGCTGTTTTTT CASSVEASGIAVTGELFF
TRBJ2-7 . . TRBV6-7 TGTGCCAGCAGTTACTGCTCGCGAGAGAGCTCCTACGAGCAGTACTTC CASSYCSRESSYEQYF
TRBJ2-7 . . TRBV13 TGTGCCAGCAGCTCCCTCGCCTCCTACGAGCAGTACTTC CASSSLASYEQYF
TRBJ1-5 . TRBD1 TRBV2 TGTGCCAGCAGCCAATACAGGGGATGGAGCAATCAGCCCCAGCATTTT CASSQYRGWSNQPQHF
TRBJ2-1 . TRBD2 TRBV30 TGTGCCTGGAGTAAAAGCGGGAGCTCGTACAATGAGCAGTTCTTC CAWSKSGSSYNEQFF
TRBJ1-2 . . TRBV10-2 TGCGCCAGCAGTGAAGGTTTTCCAGGCAGACCAGGGGGCTACACCTTC CASSEGFPGRPGGYTF
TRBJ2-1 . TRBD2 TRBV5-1 TGCGCCAGCAGCTTGGCCCTAGCGGGATTAGGGAAGCAGTTCTTC CASSLALAGLGKQFF
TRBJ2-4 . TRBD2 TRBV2 TGTGCCAGCAGTGAGCTCGGACTAGCGGAAATGAAAAACATTCAGTACTTC CASSELGLAEMKNIQYF
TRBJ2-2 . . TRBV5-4 TGTGCCAGCAGCTTGGAGGCGACGGGGACCGGGGAGCTGTTTTTT CASSLEATGTGELFF
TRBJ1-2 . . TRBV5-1 TGCGCCAGCAGCTTTCCTCAGGGTAATGGCTACACCTTC CASSFPQGNGYTF
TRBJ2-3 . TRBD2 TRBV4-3 TGCGCCAGCAGCCAACGTAGACTAGCGGGAGGGCGGGGCACAGATACGCAGTATTTT CASSQRRLAGGRGTDTQYF
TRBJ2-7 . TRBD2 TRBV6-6 TGTGCCAGCAACCCCTCCGGGACTAGCGGCCCCTACGAGCAGTACTTC CASNPSGTSGPYEQYF
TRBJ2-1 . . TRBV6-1 TGTGCCAGCAGTGAAGGGCGGGCAACTCGCCAACACAATGAGCAGTTCTTC CASSEGRATRQHNEQFF